This T cell receptor (beta chain) was recovered during a study of T cell responses to AZD1222 COVID-19 vaccine. Study findings and constraints: Dominant CD4 TCR responses targeted spike regions 160-218 and 743-854.

The germline V gene encodes CDR1 LGHNA and CDR2 YNFKEQ. The CDR3 length is 15 residues. V was clipped by 0 bases and J by 5 bases; unmatched bases: 0. This table comes from immunoSEQ multiplex PCR, and its TCRdb copy is limited to in-frame clones, with some not included. The sample lists 45,000 to 65,000 clones; approximately 80% were seen once. Comment on this clone: What it binds is unknown.

Source: peripheral blood, taken 28 days after the second AZD1222 dose. V usage is TRBV4-2 and J usage is TRBJ2-7; 14 bases agree with TRBD2. The origin of this receptor is an adult who received the AZD1222 COVID-19 vaccine. CDR3 protein: CASSQEGLAGDEQYF. As DNA, the CDR3 is TGTGCCAGCAGCCAAGAGGGACTAGCGGGAGACGAGCAGTACTTC.